Included here is one T cell receptor beta chain sequence, with context. The table came from immunoSEQ multiplex PCR; TCRdb's copy has only in-frame clones and leaves some out. The table has roughly 410,000 clones, about 97% seen once. The sample comes from a study of shared clonotypes between healthy human individuals. The CDR3 consists of 14 residues. The ends were cut back, 6 bases at V and 1 base at J, with 10 bases in the middle. Germline V CDR1 and CDR2: MNHNS, SASEGT. The chain is built from TRBV6-1 and TRBJ2-1, with D unclear. Sequencing was carried out using memory CD8+ T cells sorted from blood. Subset meaning: CD45RO+ cells pooled with CCR7-negative TemRA cells. This clonotype originated in a man aged 25 to 40 in good health. The DNA for the CDR3 is TGTGCCAGCAGCGAATCGGGTTCCTACAATGAGCAGTTCTTC. Translated: CASSESGSYNEQFF.